This is a list of T cell receptor beta chains from one sample in a study of shared clonotypes between healthy human individuals. Sequencing was performed with immunoSEQ multiplex PCR; in TCRdb, only in-frame clones are kept and a portion is missing. The table records over 800,000 clones, around 93% of them present only once. Specimen: naive CD8+ T cells sorted from blood. The receptors shown here come from a man aged 25 to 40 in good health. Each CDR3 is given with its conserved first and last residue.

v_gene: TRBV5-6
CDR3aa: CASSPSRDAQPQHF

v_gene: TRBV29-1
CDR3aa: CSVGRKTGTNYGYTF

v_gene: TRBV7-3
CDR3aa: CASSAFALLAPSPPHNEQFF

v_gene: TRBV18
CDR3aa: CASSPQLYSNQPQHF

v_gene: TRBV5-6
CDR3aa: CASSLAGRRLADTEAFF

v_gene: TRBV19
CDR3aa: CASSIGQGAYEQYF

v_gene: TRBV14
CDR3aa: CASSQDINTRPDEQFF

v_gene: TRBV23-1
CDR3aa: CASSRSQETQYF

v_gene: TRBV27
CDR3aa: CASSPGLAGAYTQYF

v_gene: TRBV6-5
CDR3aa: CASSYRTSSGYTF

v_gene: TRBV29-1
CDR3aa: CSVRTGGLTYEQYF

v_gene: TRBV9
CDR3aa: CASSVASGSFYEQYF

v_gene: TRBV7-6
CDR3aa: CASSLFAEGKETQYF

v_gene: TRBV27
CDR3aa: CASNGQGNEQFF